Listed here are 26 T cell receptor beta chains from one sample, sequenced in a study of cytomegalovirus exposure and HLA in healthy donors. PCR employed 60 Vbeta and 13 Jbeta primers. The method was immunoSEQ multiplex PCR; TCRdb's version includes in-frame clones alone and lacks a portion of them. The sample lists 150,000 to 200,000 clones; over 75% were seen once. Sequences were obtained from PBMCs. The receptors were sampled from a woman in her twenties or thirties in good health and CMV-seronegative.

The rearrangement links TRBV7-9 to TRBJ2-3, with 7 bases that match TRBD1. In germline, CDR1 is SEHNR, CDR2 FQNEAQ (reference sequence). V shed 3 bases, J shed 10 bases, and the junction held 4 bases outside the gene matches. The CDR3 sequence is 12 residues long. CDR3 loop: CASSLTGISQYF. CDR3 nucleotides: TGTGCCAGCAGCTTGACAGGGATTTCGCAGTATTTT.

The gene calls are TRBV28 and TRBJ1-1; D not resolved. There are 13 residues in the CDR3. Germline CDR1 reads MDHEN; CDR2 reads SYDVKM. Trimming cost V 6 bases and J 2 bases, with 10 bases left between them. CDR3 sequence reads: CASSRTENTEAFF. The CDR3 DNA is TGTGCCAGCAGCCGAACAGAAAACACTGAAGCTTTCTTT.

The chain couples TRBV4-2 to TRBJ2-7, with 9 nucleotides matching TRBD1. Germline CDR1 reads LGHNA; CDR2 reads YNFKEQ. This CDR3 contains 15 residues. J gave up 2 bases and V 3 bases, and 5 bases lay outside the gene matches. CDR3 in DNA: TGTGCCAGCAGCCAGGCGGGACAGGGAACCTACGAGCAGTACTTC. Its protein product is CASSQAGQGTYEQYF.

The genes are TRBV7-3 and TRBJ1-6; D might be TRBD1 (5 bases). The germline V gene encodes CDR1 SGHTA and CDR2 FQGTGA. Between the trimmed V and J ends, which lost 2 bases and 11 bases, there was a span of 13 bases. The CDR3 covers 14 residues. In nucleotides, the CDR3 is TGTGCCAGCAGCTTAGGGGCAGGTGGGACACCCCTCCACTTT. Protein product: CASSLGAGGTPLHF.

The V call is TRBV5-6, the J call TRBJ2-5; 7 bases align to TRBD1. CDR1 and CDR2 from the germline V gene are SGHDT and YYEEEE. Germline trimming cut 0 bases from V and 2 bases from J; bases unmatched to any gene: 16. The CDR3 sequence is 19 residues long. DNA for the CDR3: TGTGCCAGCAGCTTGGACTACTGGAAGGACAGGATGCGGCAAGAGACCCAGTACTTC. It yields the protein CASSLDYWKDRMRQETQYF. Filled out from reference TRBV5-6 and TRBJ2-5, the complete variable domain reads DAGVTQSPTHLIKTRGQQVTLRCSPKSGHDTVSWYQQALGQGPQFIFQYYEEEERQRGNFPDRFSGHQFPNYSSELNVNALLLGDSALYLCASSLDYWKDRMRQETQYFGPGTRLLVL.

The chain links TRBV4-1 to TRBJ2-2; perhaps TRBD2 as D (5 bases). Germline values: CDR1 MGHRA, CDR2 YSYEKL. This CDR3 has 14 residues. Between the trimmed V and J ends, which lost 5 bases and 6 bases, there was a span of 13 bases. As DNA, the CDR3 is TGCGCCAGCAGCACAGATGCGGGCCCCGGGGAGCTGTTTTTT. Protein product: CASSTDAGPGELFF.

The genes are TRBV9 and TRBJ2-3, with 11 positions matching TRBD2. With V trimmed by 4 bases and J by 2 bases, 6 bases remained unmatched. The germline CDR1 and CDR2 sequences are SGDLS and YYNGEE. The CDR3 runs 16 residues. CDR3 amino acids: CASSPGTSGVTDTQYF. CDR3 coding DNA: TGTGCCAGCAGCCCTGGGACTAGCGGAGTCACAGATACGCAGTATTTT.

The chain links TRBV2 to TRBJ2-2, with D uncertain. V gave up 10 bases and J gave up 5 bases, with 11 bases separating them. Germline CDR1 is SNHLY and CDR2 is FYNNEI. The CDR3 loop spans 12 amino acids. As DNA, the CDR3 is TGTGCCACCGCGAGCGATACCGGGGAGCTGTTTTTT. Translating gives CATASDTGELFF.

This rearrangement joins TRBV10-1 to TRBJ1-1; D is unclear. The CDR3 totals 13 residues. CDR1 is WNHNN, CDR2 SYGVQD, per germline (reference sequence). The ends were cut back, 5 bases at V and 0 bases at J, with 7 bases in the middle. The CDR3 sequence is CASSSSVNTEAFF. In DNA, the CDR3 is TGCGCCAGCAGTTCCTCGGTGAACACTGAAGCTTTCTTT.

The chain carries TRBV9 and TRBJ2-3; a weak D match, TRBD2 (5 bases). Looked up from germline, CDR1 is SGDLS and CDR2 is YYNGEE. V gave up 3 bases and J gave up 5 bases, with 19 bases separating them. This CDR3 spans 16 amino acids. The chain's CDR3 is CASSALASSGGDTQYF. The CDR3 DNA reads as TGTGCCAGCAGCGCCTTGGCGTCCAGCGGCGGAGATACGCAGTATTTT.

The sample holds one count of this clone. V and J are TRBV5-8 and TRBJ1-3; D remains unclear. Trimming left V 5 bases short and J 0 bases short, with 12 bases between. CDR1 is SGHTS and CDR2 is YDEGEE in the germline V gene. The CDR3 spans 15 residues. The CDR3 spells CASRLQVHSGNTIYF. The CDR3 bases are TGTGCCAGCAGGCTCCAGGTCCACTCTGGAAACACCATATATTTT.

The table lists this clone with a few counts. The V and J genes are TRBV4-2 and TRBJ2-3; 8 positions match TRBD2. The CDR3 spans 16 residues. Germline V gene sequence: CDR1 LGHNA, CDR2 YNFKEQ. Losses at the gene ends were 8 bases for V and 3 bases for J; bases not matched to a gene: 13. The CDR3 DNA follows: TGTGCCAGCCAAAATGAGGTACAGCGGGAGACAGATACGCAGTATTTT. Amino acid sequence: CASQNEVQRETDTQYF.

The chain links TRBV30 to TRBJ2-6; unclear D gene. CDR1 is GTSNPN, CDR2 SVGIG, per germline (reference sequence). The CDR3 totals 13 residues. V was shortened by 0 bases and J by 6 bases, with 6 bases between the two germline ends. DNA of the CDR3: TGTGCCTGGAGTGTGCAGGTGGCCAACGTCCTGACTTTC. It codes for CAWSVQVANVLTF.

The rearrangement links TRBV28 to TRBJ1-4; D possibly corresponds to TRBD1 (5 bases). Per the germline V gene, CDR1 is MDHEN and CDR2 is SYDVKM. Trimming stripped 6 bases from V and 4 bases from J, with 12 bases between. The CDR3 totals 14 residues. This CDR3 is CASRVQGSNEKLFF. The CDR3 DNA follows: TGTGCCAGCAGAGTGCAGGGCAGTAATGAAAAACTGTTTTTT.

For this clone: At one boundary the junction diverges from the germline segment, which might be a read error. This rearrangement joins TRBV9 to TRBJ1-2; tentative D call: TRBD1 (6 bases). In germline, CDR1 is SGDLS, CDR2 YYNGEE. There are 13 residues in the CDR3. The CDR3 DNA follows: TGTGCCAGCAGCGCCGTACAGGGCCCAGACGTTATCTTC. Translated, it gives CASSAVQGPDVIF.

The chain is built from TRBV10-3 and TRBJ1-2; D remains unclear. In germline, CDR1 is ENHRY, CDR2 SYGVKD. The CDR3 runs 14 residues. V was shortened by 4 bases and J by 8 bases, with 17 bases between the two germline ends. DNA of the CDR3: TGTGCCATCAGTGCTTCCTCCTTTTCTGAGGGCTACACCTTC. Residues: CAISASSFSEGYTF.

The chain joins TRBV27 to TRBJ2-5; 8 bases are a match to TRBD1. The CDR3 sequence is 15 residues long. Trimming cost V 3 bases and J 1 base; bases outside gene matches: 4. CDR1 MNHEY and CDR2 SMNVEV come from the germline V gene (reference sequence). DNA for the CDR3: TGTGCCAGCAGTTTGCGGCAGGGGGCCCAAGAGACCCAGTACTTC. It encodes CASSLRQGAQETQYF.

The chain's CDR3 is CASSEFLATDTQYF. In DNA, the CDR3 is TGTGCCAGCAGTGAATTTCTCGCGACAGATACGCAGTATTTT. V is TRBV6-1 and J is TRBJ2-3; D unclear. The V and J ends lost 2 bases and 3 bases respectively, with 9 bases between them. This CDR3 has 14 residues. Germline V gives CDR1 MNHNS, CDR2 SASEGT.

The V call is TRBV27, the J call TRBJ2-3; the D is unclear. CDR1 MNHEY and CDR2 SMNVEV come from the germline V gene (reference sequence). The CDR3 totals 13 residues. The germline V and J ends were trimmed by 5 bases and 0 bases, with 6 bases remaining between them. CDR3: CASSPPSTDTQYF. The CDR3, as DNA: TGTGCCAGCAGTCCCCCTAGCACAGATACGCAGTATTTT.

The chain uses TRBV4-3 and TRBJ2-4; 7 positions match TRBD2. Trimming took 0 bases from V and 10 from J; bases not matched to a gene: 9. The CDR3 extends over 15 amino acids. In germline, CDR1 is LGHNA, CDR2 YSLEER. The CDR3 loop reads CASSQDSWEGRIQYF. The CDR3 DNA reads TGCGCCAGCAGCCAAGATAGTTGGGAGGGCCGGATTCAGTACTTC.

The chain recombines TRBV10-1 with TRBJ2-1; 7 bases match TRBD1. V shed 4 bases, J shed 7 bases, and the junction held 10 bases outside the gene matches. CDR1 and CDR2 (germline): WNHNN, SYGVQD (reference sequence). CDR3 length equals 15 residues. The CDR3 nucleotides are TGCGCCAGCAGTGGGGGACAGACCGCCCGTAATGAGCAGTTCTTC. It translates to CASSGGQTARNEQFF.

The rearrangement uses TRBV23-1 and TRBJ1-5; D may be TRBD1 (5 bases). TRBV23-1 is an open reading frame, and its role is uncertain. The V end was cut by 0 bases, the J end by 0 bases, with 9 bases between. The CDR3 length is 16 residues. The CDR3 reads CASSQSTQGSNQPQHF. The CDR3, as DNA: TGCGCCAGCAGTCAATCGACCCAGGGTAGCAATCAGCCCCAGCATTTT.

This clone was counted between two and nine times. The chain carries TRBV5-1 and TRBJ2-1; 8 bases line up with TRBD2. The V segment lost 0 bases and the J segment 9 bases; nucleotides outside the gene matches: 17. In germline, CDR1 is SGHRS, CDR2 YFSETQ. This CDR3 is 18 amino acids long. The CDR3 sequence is CASSLEGVGIAGYLEQFF. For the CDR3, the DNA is TGCGCCAGCAGCTTGGAGGGGGTGGGGATAGCGGGATATCTTGAGCAGTTCTTC.

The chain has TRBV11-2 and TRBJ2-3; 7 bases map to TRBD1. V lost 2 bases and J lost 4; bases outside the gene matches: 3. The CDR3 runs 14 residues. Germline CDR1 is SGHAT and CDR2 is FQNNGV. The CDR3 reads CASSLNRGADTQYF. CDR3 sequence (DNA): TGTGCCAGCAGCTTAAACAGGGGTGCAGATACGCAGTATTTT.

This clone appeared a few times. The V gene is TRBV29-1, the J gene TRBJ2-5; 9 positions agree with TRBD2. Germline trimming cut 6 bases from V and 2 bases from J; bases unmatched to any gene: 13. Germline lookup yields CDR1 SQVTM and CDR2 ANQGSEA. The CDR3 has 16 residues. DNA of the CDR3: TGCAGCGTCGAGGGGGCAGCTAGCGGGGAACAAGAGACCCAGTACTTC. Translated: CSVEGAASGEQETQYF.

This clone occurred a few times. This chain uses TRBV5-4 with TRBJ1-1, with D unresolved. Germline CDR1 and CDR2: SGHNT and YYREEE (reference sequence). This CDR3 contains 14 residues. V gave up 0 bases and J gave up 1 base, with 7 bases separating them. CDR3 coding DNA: TGTGCCAGCAGCTTGGCCCTAGGGAACACTGAAGCTTTCTTT. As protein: CASSLALGNTEAFF.